This T cell receptor beta chain was recovered during a study of T cell responses to AZD1222 COVID-19 vaccine. General study findings and limits: Most donors were white British and more were female, and clonal diversity was possibly underestimated.

Only in-frame clones appear in the TCRdb table, and some are missing; sequencing was by immunoSEQ multiplex PCR. The sample carries about 160,000 clones, more than 80% recorded once. Worth noting for this clone: Its antigen is unidentified.

Trimming left V 5 bases short and J 5 bases short, with 18 bases between. This CDR3 comprises 15 residues. Germline values: CDR1 LNHDA, CDR2 SQIVND (reference sequence). The material was peripheral blood, obtained on day 0 of AZD1222 vaccination. The chain couples TRBV19 to TRBJ1-2; D might be TRBD1 (5 bases). This TCR was recovered from an adult in good health. DNA of the CDR3: TGTGCCAGTAGTGTCTATGGGGGAGATCGTTATGGCTACACCTTC. Its translation: CASSVYGGDRYGYTF. The full variable domain, rest sourced from reference TRBV19 and TRBJ1-2, is DGGITQSPKYLFRKEGQNVTLSCEQNLNHDAMYWYRQDPGQGLRLIYYSQIVNDFQKGDIAEGYSVSREKKESFPLTVTSAQKNPTAFYLCASSVYGGDRYGYTFGSGTRLTVV.